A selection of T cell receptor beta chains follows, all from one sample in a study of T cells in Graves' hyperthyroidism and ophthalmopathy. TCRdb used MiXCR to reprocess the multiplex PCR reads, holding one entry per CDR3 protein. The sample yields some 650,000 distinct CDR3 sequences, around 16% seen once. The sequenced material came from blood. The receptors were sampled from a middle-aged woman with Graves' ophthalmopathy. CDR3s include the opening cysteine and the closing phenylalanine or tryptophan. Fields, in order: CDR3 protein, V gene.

cdr3_aa: CAWGEGRVNQPQHF
v_call: TRBV30

cdr3_aa: CASSVAGTTLNTGELFF
v_call: TRBV9

cdr3_aa: CASSPSLTYGYTF
v_call: TRBV6-1

cdr3_aa: CASSLRTGGDTGELFF
v_call: TRBV5-1

cdr3_aa: CASSEAGDRTDTQYF
v_call: TRBV6-1

cdr3_aa: CASNLTYREETQYF
v_call: TRBV12-3/TRBV12-4

cdr3_aa: CASGPKTGGGNQPQHF
v_call: TRBV12-5

cdr3_aa: CASSPTGLDNEQFF
v_call: TRBV7-3

cdr3_aa: CASSEGTNSPLHF
v_call: TRBV6-4

cdr3_aa: CASTNGGGNQPQHF
v_call: TRBV6-1

cdr3_aa: CASSHSGANTGELFF
v_call: TRBV7-3

cdr3_aa: CASSETPLPLASEQFF
v_call: TRBV25-1

cdr3_aa: CASSIASNEQFF
v_call: TRBV19

cdr3_aa: CASSRNRASGANVLTF
v_call: TRBV6-1

cdr3_aa: CASSEASGYNEQFF
v_call: TRBV2

cdr3_aa: CASSPRAVGGAFYNEQFF
v_call: TRBV7-9